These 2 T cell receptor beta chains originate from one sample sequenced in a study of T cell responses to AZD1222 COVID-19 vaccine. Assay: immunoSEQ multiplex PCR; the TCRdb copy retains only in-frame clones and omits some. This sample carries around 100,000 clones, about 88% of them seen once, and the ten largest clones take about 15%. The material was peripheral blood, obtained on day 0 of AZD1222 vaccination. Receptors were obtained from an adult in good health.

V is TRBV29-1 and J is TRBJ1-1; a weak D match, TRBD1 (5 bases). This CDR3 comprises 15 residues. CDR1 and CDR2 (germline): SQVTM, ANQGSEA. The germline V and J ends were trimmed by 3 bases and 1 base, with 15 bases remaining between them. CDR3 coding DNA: TGCAGCGTTGAGCCCCCGGGACTGAGGAACACTGAAGCTTTCTTT. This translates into CSVEPPGLRNTEAFF. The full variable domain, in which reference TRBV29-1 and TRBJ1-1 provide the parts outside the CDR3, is SAVISQKPSRDICQRGTSLTIQCQVDSQVTMMFWYRQQPGQSLTLIATANQGSEATYESGFVIDKFPISRPNLTFSTLTVSNMSPEDSSIYLCSVEPPGLRNTEAFFGQGTRLTVV.

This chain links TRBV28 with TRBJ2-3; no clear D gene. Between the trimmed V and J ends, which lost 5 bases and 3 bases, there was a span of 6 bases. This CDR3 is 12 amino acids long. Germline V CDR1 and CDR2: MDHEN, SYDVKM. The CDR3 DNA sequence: TGTGCCAGCAGTGTGACAACAGATACGCAGTATTTT. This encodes CASSVTTDTQYF.